This passage covers 8 T cell receptor beta chains from one sample sequenced in a study of blood T cell repertoires in COVID-19. The protocol was immunoSEQ multiplex PCR, while the TCRdb copy is restricted to in-frame clones and leaves out a portion. The sample records 500,000 to 600,000 clones, less than 90% being singletons. Sequenced material: peripheral blood. All receptors come from a woman aged 50 to 60 with COVID-19, enrolled during active disease.

The chain links TRBV5-1 to TRBJ2-3, with 8 nucleotides matching TRBD2. After removal of 3 bases from V and 1 base from J, the junction contained 7 bases not matched to a gene. This CDR3 has 16 amino acids. Germline loops: CDR1 SGHRS, CDR2 YFSETQ. The CDR3 nucleotides read TGCGCCAGCAGCTACGGGGGGGCAGGAGGCACAGATACGCAGTATTTT. As protein: CASSYGGAGGTDTQYF.

The chain uses TRBV28 and TRBJ1-1; D call uncertain. This CDR3 is built from 17 residues. The ends were cut back, 5 bases at V and 4 bases at J, with 23 bases in the middle. The V gene's germline CDR1 is MDHEN and CDR2 SYDVKM. The CDR3, as DNA: TGTGCCAGCAGTCCACCGTTCGGGCCCCTAGGGAGCACTGAAGCTTTCTTT. This gives the protein CASSPPFGPLGSTEAFF.

The chain recombines TRBV4-2 with TRBJ2-5; TRBD2 aligns across 14 bases. V shed 3 bases, J shed 5 bases, and the junction held 8 bases outside the gene matches. The germline V gene has CDR1 LGHNA and CDR2 YNFKEQ. The CDR3 totals 17 residues. The CDR3 nucleotides are TGTGCCAGCAGCCATCGGACTAGCGGGGGGCAGAAGGAGACCCAGTACTTC. Translation gives CASSHRTSGGQKETQYF.

This clone showed up just once. V is TRBV6-6 and J is TRBJ2-1; maybe TRBD2 (6 bases). Looked up from germline, CDR1 is MNHNY and CDR2 is SVGAGI (reference sequence). V was cut by 5 bases and J by 9 bases, with 14 bases left in between. The length of the CDR3 is 13 residues. The CDR3, as DNA: TGTGCCAGCAGTGCCTCTCTGGGGGGTGAGCAGTTCTTC. Translated, it gives CASSASLGGEQFF.

This clone was recorded only once. J is TRBJ2-1 and V is TRBV7-2; 9 nucleotides agree with TRBD1. CDR3 length: 16 amino acids. Germline CDR1 is SGHTA and CDR2 is FQGNSA. The trim removed 6 bases at V and 7 bases at J, leaving 13 bases unmatched. The CDR3 bases are TGTGCCAGCAGTTTTCAACCGGGACAGGGCCTTAATGAGCAGTTCTTC. It codes for CASSFQPGQGLNEQFF.

The chain uses TRBV15 and TRBJ2-2; possibly TRBD1 for D (6 bases). The CDR3 runs to 17 residues. Germline V gives CDR1 LNHNV, CDR2 YYDKDF (reference sequence). V lost 9 bases to trimming and J lost 0 bases, with 20 bases between them. DNA for the CDR3: TGTGCCACGGAGGAACCGGGACATACTGCGAACACCGGGGAGCTGTTTTTT. Protein sequence: CATEEPGHTANTGELFF.

The CDR3 region is CASRVRYRGGQETQYF. The CDR3 nucleotides read TGTGCCAGCAGGGTCCGATACAGGGGTGGACAAGAGACCCAGTACTTC. The rearrangement joins TRBV2 to TRBJ2-5; 7 bases align to TRBD1. V lost 6 bases and J lost 2; bases outside the gene matches: 12. Germline CDR1 reads SNHLY; CDR2 reads FYNNEI. CDR3 size: 16 residues.

As concerns this clone: Distinct nucleotide sequences in the sample also encode this CDR3. The chain has TRBV9 and TRBJ1-2; 8 bases map to TRBD1. The CDR3 runs 14 residues. In germline, CDR1 is SGDLS, CDR2 YYNGEE. The trim removed 0 bases at V and 4 bases at J, leaving 2 bases unmatched. The CDR3 nucleotides read TGTGCCAGCAGCGTAGATACAGGGGGCTATGGCTACACCTTC. Amino acids: CASSVDTGGYGYTF.